These 23 T cell receptor beta chains share one sample of origin, sequenced in a study of regulatory T cells in long-lasting Graves disease. Specified time point: newly diagnosed GD, antithyroid drugs for less than 3 months. Researchers made the TCR library from RNA that was extracted from PBMCs. According to the study, TCR beta libraries were built with iRepertoire HTBI primers and CDR3-region Arm-PCR. TCRdb reanalysed the multiplex PCR reads using MiXCR and keeps one entry per CDR3 protein. The sample lists 550,000 or so distinct CDR3 sequences, more than 10% occurring once. Another study also made use of these data, one on T cells in Graves' hyperthyroidism and ophthalmopathy.

The source material was peripheral blood mononuclear cells (PBMCs), sampled at new diagnosis, from a patient treated with antithyroid drugs. Receptor source: a woman aged 25 to 45 with Graves disease.

This clonotype was seen a few times. The rearrangement joins TRBV10-3 to TRBJ2-5; 12 bases are shared with TRBD2. CDR1 is ENHRY and CDR2 is SYGVKD in the germline V gene. Germline trimming cut 4 bases from V and 1 base from J; bases unmatched to any gene: 1. CDR3 length: 15 amino acids. CDR3 nucleotide sequence: TGTGCCATCAGTGGGACTAGCGGGGTCCAAGAGACCCAGTACTTC. Translating it yields CAISGTSGVQETQYF.

Comments on this clonotype: This may be a read error, as it is one base from a much larger clone. V gene TRBV12-3 or TRBV12-4 combines with J gene TRBJ2-2, with D perhaps matching TRBD1 (6 bases). This CDR3 has 14 amino acids. CDR3 nucleotides: TGTGCCAGCAGGGGACAAGCTTCCACCTGGGAGCTGTTTTTT. This sequence encodes CASRGQASTWELFF.

This clonotype was counted ten times or more. The chain carries TRBV20-1 and TRBJ1-1; no firm D call. The germline gives CDR1 DFQATT, CDR2 SNEGSKA (reference sequence). The length of the CDR3 is 14 residues. With 4 bases removed from V and 1 base from J, the gap between germline ends came to 13 bases. The CDR3 loop is CSAIHHPGNTEAFF. The CDR3 DNA is TGCAGTGCTATTCACCATCCCGGGAACACTGAAGCTTTCTTT.

This clonotype has ten or more counts. CDR3 nucleotides: TGTGCCAGCAGTACCCCCCAAGCGGGAGTGGAGGAGACCCAGTACTTC. Protein sequence: CASSTPQAGVEETQYF. The V call is TRBV6-2 or TRBV6-3, the J call TRBJ2-5; 8 nucleotides align to TRBD2. Germline CDR1 and CDR2: MNHEY and SVGEGT. The CDR3 runs to 16 residues. V was clipped by 5 bases and J by 5 bases; unmatched bases: 13.

This clonotype was detected ten times or more. This chain connects TRBV9 to TRBJ2-1, with D uncertain. The CDR3 spans 14 residues. Per the germline V gene, CDR1 is SGDLS and CDR2 is YYNGEE. Trimming removed 0 bases at V and 5 bases at J, with 9 bases between. Here the CDR3 DNA reads TGTGCCAGCAGCGTAGTGGGTGCGAACAATGAGCAGTTCTTC. Amino acid sequence: CASSVVGANNEQFF.

This clonotype came up many times. The chain uses TRBV7-2 and TRBJ2-5; the match to TRBD1 covers 7 bases. The CDR3 consists of 16 residues. Germline-derived CDR1 and CDR2 are SGHTA and FQGNSA. The ends lost 7 bases at V and 1 base at J; junction bases unmatched: 12. CDR3 protein: CASTQTGTLLQETQYF. The CDR3 DNA follows: TGTGCCAGCACCCAGACAGGGACGCTTCTCCAAGAGACCCAGTACTTC.

The table lists this clonotype with a few counts. This sequence joins TRBV19 and TRBJ1-1, with 8 bases aligning to TRBD1. CDR3 size: 12 residues. Trimming removed 9 bases from V and 6 bases from J; junction bases left unmatched: 6. CDR1 is LNHDA and CDR2 is SQIVND in the germline V gene (reference sequence). DNA of the CDR3: TGTGCCAGCAGCGACAGGGGTCCTGAAGCTTTCTTT. Its protein is CASSDRGPEAFF.

This clonotype showed up many times. The rearrangement uses TRBV27 and TRBJ2-3; D not resolved. CDR1 and CDR2 (germline): MNHEY, SMNVEV (reference sequence). The CDR3 extends over 13 amino acids. Trimming shortened V by 1 base and J by 4 bases, and 6 bases separated the two germline ends. The CDR3 loop is CASSLWGSDTQYF. The CDR3 bases are TGTGCCAGCAGTTTATGGGGTTCAGATACGCAGTATTTT.

There are a few counts of this clonotype. The chain couples TRBV5-1 to TRBJ1-6, with D possibly matching TRBD1 (6 bases). CDR1 and CDR2 from the germline V gene are SGHRS and YFSETQ. The V end was cut by 0 bases, the J end by 7 bases, with 8 bases between. CDR3 size: 14 residues. CDR3 loop: CASSLGQENSPLHF. The DNA of the CDR3 is TGCGCCAGCAGCTTGGGACAGGAGAATTCACCCCTCCACTTT.

Note on this clonotype: A read error may be the cause here, since a much bigger clone is one base away. The gene calls are TRBV18 and TRBJ2-4; TRBD2 agrees at 7 bases. Germline V gives CDR1 KGHSH, CDR2 LQKENI. The CDR3 covers 13 residues. The CDR3 region is CASSPPGGNNQYF. In DNA, the CDR3 is TGTGCCAGCTCACCGCCGGGAGGAAACAATCAGTACTTC.

The chain recombines TRBV7-9 with TRBJ2-1, with TRBD2 identical over 7 bases. Germline loops: CDR1 SEHNR, CDR2 FQNEAQ (reference sequence). V lost 1 base, J lost 10 bases, and 4 bases stayed unmatched. This CDR3 has 13 residues. CDR3 bases: TGTGCCAGCAGCTTAGACGGGAGGACAGAGCAGTTCTTC. This sequence encodes CASSLDGRTEQFF.

In its sample, this clonotype was seen a few times. CDR3 nucleotides: TGTGCCAGCAGCGTAGCTCCAGGGACCGCAGATACGCAGTATTTT. It encodes CASSVAPGTADTQYF. The chain uses TRBV9 and TRBJ2-3; TRBD1 or TRBD2 may be the D gene (5 bases each). The CDR3 extends over 15 amino acids. Deletions cut 0 bases from V and 4 bases from J, with 12 bases between. CDR1 and CDR2 (germline): SGDLS, YYNGEE.

This chain uses TRBV5-1 with TRBJ2-7, with D possibly matching TRBD2 (5 bases). The germline CDR1 and CDR2 sequences are SGHRS and YFSETQ. This CDR3 spans 12 amino acids. Between the trimmed V and J ends, which lost 5 bases and 6 bases, there was a span of 12 bases. CDR3 in DNA: TGCGCCAGCAGAACGGGGTTCGGCGAGCAGTACTTC. Protein: CASRTGFGEQYF.

About this clonotype: This sequence may be a read error, since a much larger clone differs from it by one base. V and J are TRBV5-1 and TRBJ2-7; possible D gene TRBD2, 6 bases. V was shortened by 9 bases and J by 7 bases, with 26 bases between the two germline ends. Germline values: CDR1 SGHRS, CDR2 YFSETQ. This CDR3 comprises 15 residues. The CDR3 sequence: CATTKGGNSYNEQYF. CDR3 in DNA: TGCGCCACCACCAAGGGCGGGAATTCCTACAATGAGCAGTACTTC.

This clonotype appeared many times. The chain carries TRBV7-2 and TRBJ1-2, with TRBD1 as a possible D gene (6 bases). V gave up 6 bases and J gave up 7 bases, with 12 bases separating them. CDR1 and CDR2 (germline): SGHTA, FQGNSA. The CDR3 length is 12 residues. CDR3 region: CASSPYRAGYTF. The CDR3 DNA reads TGTGCCAGCAGTCCGTACAGGGCTGGCTACACCTTC.

Worth noting for this clonotype: Possible read error: a much larger clone is one base away. V and J are TRBV11-3 and TRBJ2-1; D call uncertain. V was trimmed by 5 bases and J by 8 bases, leaving 10 bases between them. This CDR3 spans 12 amino acids. CDR1 is SGHNT, CDR2 YENEEA, per germline. The CDR3 loop reads CASSLPGYEQFF. As DNA, the CDR3 is TGTGCCAGCAGCCTTCCTGGCTATGAGCAGTTCTTC.

At least ten counts were recorded for this clonotype. V and J are TRBV3-1 and TRBJ1-1; D unresolved. CDR3 size: 12 residues. Germline CDR1 reads LGHDT; CDR2 reads YNNKEL (reference sequence). Trimming took 1 base from V and 5 from J, leaving 5 bases between them. CDR3 DNA: TGTGCCAGCAGCCAAGGGGCAACTGAAGCTTTCTTT. Translated, it gives CASSQGATEAFF.

This clonotype was found many times. The chain has TRBV11-2 and TRBJ2-6; 9 bases map to TRBD1. V lost 5 bases to trimming and J lost 2 bases; unmatched junction nucleotides: 10. Germline V gives CDR1 SGHAT, CDR2 FQNNGV. This CDR3 region has 18 residues. The CDR3 nucleotides are TGTGCCAGCAGCCAGAAGGGACAGGGAATGGCTGGGGCCAACGTCCTGACTTTC. Translation: CASSQKGQGMAGANVLTF.

This clonotype was found many times. This chain links TRBV4-3 with TRBJ1-2; D is undetermined. The CDR3 spans 12 residues. The V gene lost 1 base and the J gene lost 5 bases, with 5 bases spanning the gap. Germline CDR1 LGHNA, CDR2 YSLEER. CDR3 loop: CASSQVTYGYTF. Here the CDR3 DNA reads TGCGCCAGCAGCCAAGTCACGTATGGCTACACCTTC.

This clonotype was seen many times. DNA of the CDR3: TGTGCCAGCAGTGCGGGAAGACAAGAGACCCAGTACTTC. As protein: CASSAGRQETQYF. This sequence joins TRBV2 and TRBJ2-5; perhaps TRBD2 as D (5 bases). Trimming removed 4 bases at V and 2 bases at J, with 8 bases between. Germline loops: CDR1 SNHLY, CDR2 FYNNEI. CDR3 length equals 13 residues.

This clonotype has just a few counts. The chain links TRBV19 to TRBJ2-7; D perhaps matches TRBD2 (5 bases). The CDR3 loop spans 14 amino acids. V was clipped by 5 bases and J by 0 bases, with 11 bases between them. Germline loops: CDR1 LNHDA, CDR2 SQIVND (reference sequence). In nucleotides, the CDR3 is TGTGCCAGTAGTGACCCCGACTACTCCTACGAGCAGTACTTC. Its protein product is CASSDPDYSYEQYF.

This clonotype was seen more than once but under ten times. CDR3 DNA sequence: TGCGCCAGCAGCCAAGGGGGGGCGTACAGCCCCACAGATACGCAGTATTTT. It specifies CASSQGGAYSPTDTQYF. The rearrangement links TRBV4-1 to TRBJ2-3; the D call may be TRBD1 or TRBD2 (6 bases each). This CDR3 has 17 residues. Germline V lookup: CDR1 MGHRA, CDR2 YSYEKL. The germline V and J ends were trimmed by 1 base and 2 bases, with 16 bases remaining between them.

V is TRBV19 and J is TRBJ1-2; the match to TRBD1 covers 10 bases. V gave up 5 bases and J gave up 6 bases; unmatched junction bases: 9. There are 15 residues in the CDR3. The germline V gene encodes CDR1 LNHDA and CDR2 SQIVND (reference sequence). For the CDR3, the DNA is TGTGCCAGTAGTCACCCGGGACAGGGGAAAGATGGCTACACCTTC. Translation: CASSHPGQGKDGYTF. Using reference TRBV19 and TRBJ1-2 for the parts outside the CDR3, the full variable domain is DGGITQSPKYLFRKEGQNVTLSCEQNLNHDAMYWYRQDPGQGLRLIYYSQIVNDFQKGDIAEGYSVSREKKESFPLTVTSAQKNPTAFYLCASSHPGQGKDGYTFGSGTRLTVV.